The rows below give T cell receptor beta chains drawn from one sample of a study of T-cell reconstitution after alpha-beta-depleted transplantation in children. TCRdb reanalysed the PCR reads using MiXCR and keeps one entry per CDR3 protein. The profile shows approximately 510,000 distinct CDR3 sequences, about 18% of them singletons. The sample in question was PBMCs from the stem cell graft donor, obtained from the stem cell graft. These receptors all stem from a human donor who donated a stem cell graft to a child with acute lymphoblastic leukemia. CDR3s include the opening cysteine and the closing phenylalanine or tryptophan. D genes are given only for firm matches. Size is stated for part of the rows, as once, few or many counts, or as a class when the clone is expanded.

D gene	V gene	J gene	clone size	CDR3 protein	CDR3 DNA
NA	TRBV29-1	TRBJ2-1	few	CSVGGTTAYNEQFF	TGCAGCGTTGGGGGGACGACTGCCTACAATGAGCAGTTCTTC
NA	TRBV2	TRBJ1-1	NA	CASILQTEAFF	TGTGCCAGCATTCTCCAGACTGAAGCTTTCTTT
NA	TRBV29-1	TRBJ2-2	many	CSVVPNTGELFF	TGCAGCGTTGTTCCGAACACCGGGGAGCTGTTTTTT
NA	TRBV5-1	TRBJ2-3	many	CASSYVGKDSGSTDTQYF	TGCGCCAGCAGCTATGTGGGAAAGGACAGTGGGTCCACAGATACGCAGTATTTT
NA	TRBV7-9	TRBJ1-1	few	CASSLDGMNTEAFF	TGTGCCAGCAGCTTAGACGGTATGAACACTGAAGCTTTCTTT
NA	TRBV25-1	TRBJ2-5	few	CASSEPGFGETQYF	TGTGCCAGCAGTGAACCGGGGTTTGGAGAGACCCAGTACTTC
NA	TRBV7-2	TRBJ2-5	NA	CASSLIGSRETQYF	TGTGCCAGCAGCTTAATAGGGTCACGAGAGACCCAGTACTTC
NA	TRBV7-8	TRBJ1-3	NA	CASNRGISKRSGNTIYF	TGTGCCAGCAACAGAGGGATCAGCAAGCGCTCTGGAAACACCATATATTTT
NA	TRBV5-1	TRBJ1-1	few	CASSAGGLHTEAFF	TGCGCCAGCAGCGCCGGAGGACTACACACTGAAGCTTTCTTT
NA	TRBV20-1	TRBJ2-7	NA	CSARVPGLVSYEQYF	TGCAGTGCTAGAGTTCCGGGTCTAGTATCCTACGAGCAGTACTTC
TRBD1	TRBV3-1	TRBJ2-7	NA	CASSLLWTGSTEQYF	TGTGCCAGCAGCCTTTTATGGACAGGGTCGACCGAGCAGTACTTC
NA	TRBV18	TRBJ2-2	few	CASSQDRVFTNTGELFF	TGTGCCAGCTCTCAGGACCGAGTATTTACGAACACCGGGGAGCTGTTTTTT
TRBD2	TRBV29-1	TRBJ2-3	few	CSVVTSGRLNTQYF	TGCAGCGTTGTAACTAGCGGGAGACTGAATACGCAGTATTTT
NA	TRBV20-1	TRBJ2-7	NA	CSARDWGGAFSYEQYF	TGCAGTGCTAGAGATTGGGGCGGAGCATTTTCCTACGAGCAGTACTTC
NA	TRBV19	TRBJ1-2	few	CASSTLREGIYTF	TGTGCCAGTAGTACCTTGAGGGAAGGGATTTACACCTTC
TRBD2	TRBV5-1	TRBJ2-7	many	CASSLGFGAGGPYYEQYF	TGCGCCAGCAGCTTGGGATTTGGAGCGGGAGGGCCCTACTACGAGCAGTACTTC
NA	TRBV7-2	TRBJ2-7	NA	CASSSSGPTYEQYF	TGTGCCAGCAGCTCGTCGGGACCTACGTACGAGCAGTACTTC